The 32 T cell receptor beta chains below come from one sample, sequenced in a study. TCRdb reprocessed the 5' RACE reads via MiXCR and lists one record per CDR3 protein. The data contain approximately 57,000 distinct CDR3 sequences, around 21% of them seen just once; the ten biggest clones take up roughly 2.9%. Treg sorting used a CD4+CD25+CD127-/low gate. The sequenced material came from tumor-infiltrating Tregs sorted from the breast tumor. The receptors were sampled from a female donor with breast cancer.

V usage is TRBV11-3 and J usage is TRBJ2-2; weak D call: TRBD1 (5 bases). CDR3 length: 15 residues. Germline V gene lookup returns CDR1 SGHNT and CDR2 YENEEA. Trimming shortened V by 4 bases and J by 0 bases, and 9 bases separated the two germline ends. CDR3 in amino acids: CASSSDTSNTGELFF. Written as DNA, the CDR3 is TGTGCCAGCAGCTCGGACACCTCGAACACCGGGGAGCTGTTTTTT.

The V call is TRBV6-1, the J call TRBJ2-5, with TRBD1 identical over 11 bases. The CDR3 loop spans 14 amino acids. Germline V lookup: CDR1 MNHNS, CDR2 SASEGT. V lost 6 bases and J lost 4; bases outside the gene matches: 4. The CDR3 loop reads CASRTGTGGETQYF. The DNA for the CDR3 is TGTGCCAGCAGAACCGGGACAGGGGGAGAGACCCAGTACTTC.

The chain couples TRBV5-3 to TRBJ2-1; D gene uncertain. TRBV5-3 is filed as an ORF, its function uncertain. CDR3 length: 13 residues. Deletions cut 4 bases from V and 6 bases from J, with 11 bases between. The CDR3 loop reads CARSEDGSNEQFF. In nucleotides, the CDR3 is TGTGCCAGAAGCGAGGACGGTTCCAATGAGCAGTTCTTC.

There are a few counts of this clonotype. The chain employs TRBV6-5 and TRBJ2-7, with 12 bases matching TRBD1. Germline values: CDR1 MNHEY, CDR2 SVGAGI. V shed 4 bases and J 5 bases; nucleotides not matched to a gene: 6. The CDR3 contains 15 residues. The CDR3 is CASSSDGTGGHEQYF. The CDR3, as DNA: TGTGCCAGCAGTTCCGACGGGACAGGGGGCCACGAGCAGTACTTC.

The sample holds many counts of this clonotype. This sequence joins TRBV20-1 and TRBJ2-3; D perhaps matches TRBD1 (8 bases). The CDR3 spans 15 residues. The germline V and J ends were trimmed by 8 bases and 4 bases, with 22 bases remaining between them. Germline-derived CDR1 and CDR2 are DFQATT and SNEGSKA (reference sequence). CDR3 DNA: TGCAGTCCTCACCAGGGGGCGGGAGAGGCAGATACGCAGTATTTT. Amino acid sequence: CSPHQGAGEADTQYF.

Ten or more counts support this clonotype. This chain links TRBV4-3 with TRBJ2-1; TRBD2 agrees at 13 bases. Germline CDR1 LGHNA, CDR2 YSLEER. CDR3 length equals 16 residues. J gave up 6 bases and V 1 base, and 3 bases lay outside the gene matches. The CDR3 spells CASSQGLAGGSNEQFF. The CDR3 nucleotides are TGCGCCAGCAGCCAAGGACTAGCGGGGGGAAGCAATGAGCAGTTCTTC.

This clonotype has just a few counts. CDR3 protein: CASSGRVRDPGANVLTF. CDR3 sequence (DNA): TGTGCCAGCAGCGGAAGGGTCCGCGACCCTGGGGCCAACGTCCTGACTTTC. The V call is TRBV9, the J call TRBJ2-6; no definite D call. CDR1 is SGDLS and CDR2 is YYNGEE in the germline V gene. Trimming took 3 bases from V and 2 from J, leaving 15 bases between them. The CDR3 is 17 amino acids.

CDR3 nucleotides: TGTGCCAGCAGATCGGGACTAGCGGTTTCCTACGAGCAGTACTTC. Translation gives CASRSGLAVSYEQYF. V gene TRBV12-3 or TRBV12-4 combines with J gene TRBJ2-7; 11 bases are shared with TRBD2. After removal of 6 bases from V and 1 base from J, the junction contained 5 bases not matched to a gene. The CDR3 runs to 15 residues.

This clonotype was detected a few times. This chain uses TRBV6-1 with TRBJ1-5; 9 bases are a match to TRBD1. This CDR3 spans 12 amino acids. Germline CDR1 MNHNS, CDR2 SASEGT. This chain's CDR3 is CGTGDSNQPQHF. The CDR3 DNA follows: TGTGGGACAGGGGATAGCAATCAGCCCCAGCATTTT.

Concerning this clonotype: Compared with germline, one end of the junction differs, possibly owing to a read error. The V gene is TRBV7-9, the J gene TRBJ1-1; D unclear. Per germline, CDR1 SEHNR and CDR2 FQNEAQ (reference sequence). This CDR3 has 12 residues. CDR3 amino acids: CASSLVGREALF. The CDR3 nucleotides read TGTGCCAGCAGCTTAGTCGGCCGTGAAGCTCTCTTT.

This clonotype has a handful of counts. CDR3 bases: TGTGCCAGCAGTTTTGGCCCGACAGGGGCAGCGGCCCAGTACTTC. Its protein is CASSFGPTGAAAQYF. The chain combines TRBV28 with TRBJ2-5; 8 bases map to TRBD1. After removal of 3 bases from V and 9 bases from J, the junction contained 12 bases not matched to a gene. The CDR3 totals 15 residues. Germline values: CDR1 MDHEN, CDR2 SYDVKM.

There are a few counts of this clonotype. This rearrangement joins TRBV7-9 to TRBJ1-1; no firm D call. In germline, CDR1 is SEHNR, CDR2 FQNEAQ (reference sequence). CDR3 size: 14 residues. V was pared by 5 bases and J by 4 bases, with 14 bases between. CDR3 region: CASSLQDPGTEAFF. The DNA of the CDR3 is TGTGCCAGCAGCCTCCAGGACCCCGGCACTGAAGCTTTCTTT.

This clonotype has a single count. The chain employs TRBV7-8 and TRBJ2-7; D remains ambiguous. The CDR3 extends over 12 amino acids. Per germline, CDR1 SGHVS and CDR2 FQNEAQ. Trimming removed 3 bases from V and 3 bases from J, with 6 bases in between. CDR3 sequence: CASSFGVYEQYF. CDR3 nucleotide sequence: TGTGCCAGCAGCTTTGGGGTCTACGAGCAGTACTTC.

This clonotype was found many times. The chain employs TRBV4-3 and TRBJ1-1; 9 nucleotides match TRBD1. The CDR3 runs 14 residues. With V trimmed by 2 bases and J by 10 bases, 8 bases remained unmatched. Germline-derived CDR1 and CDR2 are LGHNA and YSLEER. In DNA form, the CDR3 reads TGCGCCAGCAGCCAAACGGGACAGGGTGGTGTAGCTTTCTTT. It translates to CASSQTGQGGVAFF.

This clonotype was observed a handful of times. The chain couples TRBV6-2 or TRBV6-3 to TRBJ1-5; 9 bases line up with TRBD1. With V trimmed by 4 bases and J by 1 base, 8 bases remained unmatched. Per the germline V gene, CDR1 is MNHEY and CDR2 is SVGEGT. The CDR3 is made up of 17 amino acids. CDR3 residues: CASSFDPGQGSNQPQHF. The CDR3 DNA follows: TGTGCCAGCAGTTTCGATCCGGGACAGGGCAGCAATCAGCCCCAGCATTTT.

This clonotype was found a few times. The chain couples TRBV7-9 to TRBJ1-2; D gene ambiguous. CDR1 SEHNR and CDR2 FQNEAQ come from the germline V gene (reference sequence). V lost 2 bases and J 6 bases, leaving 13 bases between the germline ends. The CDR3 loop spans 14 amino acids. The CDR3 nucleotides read TGTGCCAGCAGCTTACCTGCCTCCATGAATGGCTACACCTTC. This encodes CASSLPASMNGYTF.

CDR3 sequence reads: CASSLQRGVTNEQFF. For the CDR3, the DNA is TGTGCCAGCAGCCTGCAGCGGGGAGTAACCAATGAGCAGTTCTTC. The chain uses TRBV12-3 or TRBV12-4 and TRBJ2-1; TRBD2 matches 7 bases. The CDR3 is 15 residues long. V was pared by 6 bases and J by 6 bases, with 11 bases of the junction left unmatched.

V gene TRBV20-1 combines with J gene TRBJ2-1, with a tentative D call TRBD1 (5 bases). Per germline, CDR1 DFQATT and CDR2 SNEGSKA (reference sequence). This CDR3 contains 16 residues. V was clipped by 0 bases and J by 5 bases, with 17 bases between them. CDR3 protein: CSARDKARDGNNEQFF. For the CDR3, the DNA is TGCAGTGCTAGAGATAAGGCCAGGGATGGAAACAATGAGCAGTTCTTC.

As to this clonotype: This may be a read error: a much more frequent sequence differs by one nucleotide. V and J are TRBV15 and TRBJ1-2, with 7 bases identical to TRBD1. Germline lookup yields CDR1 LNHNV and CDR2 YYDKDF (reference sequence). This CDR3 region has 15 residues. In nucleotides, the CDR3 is TGTGCCACCAGCTCCCCCCAGGGAGGGGGCCATGGCTACGCCTTC. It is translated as CATSSPQGGGHGYAF.

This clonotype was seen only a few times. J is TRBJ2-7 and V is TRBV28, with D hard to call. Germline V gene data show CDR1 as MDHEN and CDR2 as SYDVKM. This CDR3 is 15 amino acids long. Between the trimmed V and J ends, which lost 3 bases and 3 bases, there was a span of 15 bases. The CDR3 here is CASSFQFLGLYEQYF. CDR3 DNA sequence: TGTGCCAGCAGTTTTCAGTTCTTAGGTCTCTACGAGCAGTACTTC.

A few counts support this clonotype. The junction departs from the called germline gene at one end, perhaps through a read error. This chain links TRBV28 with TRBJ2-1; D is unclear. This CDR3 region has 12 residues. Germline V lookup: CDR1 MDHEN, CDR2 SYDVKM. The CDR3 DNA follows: TGTGCCAGCAGTCTAAGGTACAACGAGCAGTTCTTC. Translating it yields CASSLRYNEQFF.

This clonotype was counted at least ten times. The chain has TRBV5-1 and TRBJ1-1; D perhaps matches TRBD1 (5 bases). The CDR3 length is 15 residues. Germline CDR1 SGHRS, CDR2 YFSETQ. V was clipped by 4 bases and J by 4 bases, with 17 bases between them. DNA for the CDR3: TGCGCCAGCAGCCAATTTCAGGGAGGCGGCACTGAAGCTTTCTTT. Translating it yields CASSQFQGGGTEAFF.

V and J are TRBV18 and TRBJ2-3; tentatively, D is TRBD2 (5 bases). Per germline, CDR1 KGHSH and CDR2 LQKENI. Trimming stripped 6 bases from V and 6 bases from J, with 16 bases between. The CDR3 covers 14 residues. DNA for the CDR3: TGTGCCAGCTCCCCTTCCCGGGGAACTGATACGCAGTATTTT. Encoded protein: CASSPSRGTDTQYF.

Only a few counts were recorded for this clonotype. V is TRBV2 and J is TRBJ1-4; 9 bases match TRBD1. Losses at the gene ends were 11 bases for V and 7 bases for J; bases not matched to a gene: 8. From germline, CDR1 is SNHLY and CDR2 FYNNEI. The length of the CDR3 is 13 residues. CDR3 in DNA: TGTGCCGGCCGACAGGGGGTCCGTGAAAAACTGTTTTTT. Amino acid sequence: CAGRQGVREKLFF.

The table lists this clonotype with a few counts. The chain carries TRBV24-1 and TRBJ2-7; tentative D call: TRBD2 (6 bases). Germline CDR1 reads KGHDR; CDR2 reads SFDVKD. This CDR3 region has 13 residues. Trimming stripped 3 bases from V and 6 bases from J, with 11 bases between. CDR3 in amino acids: CATSDGGVGEQYF. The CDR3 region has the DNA TGTGCCACCAGTGATGGCGGGGTGGGCGAGCAGTACTTC.

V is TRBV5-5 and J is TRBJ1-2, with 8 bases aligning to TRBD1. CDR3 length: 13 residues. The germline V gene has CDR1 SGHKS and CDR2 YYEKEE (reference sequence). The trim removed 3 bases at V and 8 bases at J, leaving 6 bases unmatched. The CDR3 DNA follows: TGTGCCAGCAGCTATCAGGGGGCGGGCGGCTACACCTTC. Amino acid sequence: CASSYQGAGGYTF.

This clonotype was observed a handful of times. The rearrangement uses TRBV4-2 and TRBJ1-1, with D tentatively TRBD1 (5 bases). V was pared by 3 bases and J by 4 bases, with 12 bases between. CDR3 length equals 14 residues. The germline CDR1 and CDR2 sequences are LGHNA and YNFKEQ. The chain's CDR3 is CASSQLSRGTEAFF. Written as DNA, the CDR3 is TGTGCCAGCAGCCAGCTCTCAAGGGGCACTGAAGCTTTCTTT.

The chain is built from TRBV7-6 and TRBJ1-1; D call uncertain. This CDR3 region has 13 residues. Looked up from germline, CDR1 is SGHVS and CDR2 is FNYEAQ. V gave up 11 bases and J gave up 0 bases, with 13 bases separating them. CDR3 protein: CAGTQRVNTEAFF. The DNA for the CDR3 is TGTGCCGGCACCCAGAGGGTGAACACTGAAGCTTTCTTT.

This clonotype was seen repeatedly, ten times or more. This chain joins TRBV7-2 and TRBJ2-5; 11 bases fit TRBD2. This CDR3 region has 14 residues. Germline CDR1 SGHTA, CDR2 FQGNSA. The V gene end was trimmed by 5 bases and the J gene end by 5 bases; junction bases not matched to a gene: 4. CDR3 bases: TGTGCCAGCAGCCCCATAGCGGGAGGGGAGACCCAGTACTTC. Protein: CASSPIAGGETQYF.

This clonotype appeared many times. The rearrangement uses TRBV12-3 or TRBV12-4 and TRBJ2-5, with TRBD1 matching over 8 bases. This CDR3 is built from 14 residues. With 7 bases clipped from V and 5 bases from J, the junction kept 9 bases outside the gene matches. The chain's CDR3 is CASTFGQGGETQYF. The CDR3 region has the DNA TGTGCCAGCACCTTCGGACAGGGCGGCGAGACCCAGTACTTC.

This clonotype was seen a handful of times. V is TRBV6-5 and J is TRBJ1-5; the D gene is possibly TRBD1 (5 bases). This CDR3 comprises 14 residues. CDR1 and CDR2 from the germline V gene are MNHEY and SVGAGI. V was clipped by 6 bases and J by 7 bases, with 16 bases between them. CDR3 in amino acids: CASRPQGRGQPQHF. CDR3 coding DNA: TGTGCCAGCAGGCCGCAGGGTCGTGGGCAGCCCCAGCATTTT.

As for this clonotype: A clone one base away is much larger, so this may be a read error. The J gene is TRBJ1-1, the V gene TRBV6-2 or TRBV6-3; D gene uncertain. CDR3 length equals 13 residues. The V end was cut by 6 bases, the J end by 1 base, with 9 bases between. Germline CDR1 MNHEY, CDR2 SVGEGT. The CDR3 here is CASRSETNTEAFF. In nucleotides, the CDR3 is TGTGCCAGCAGGTCCGAAACGAACACTGAAGCTTTCTTT.